Listed below are T cell receptor beta chains from one sample, sequenced in a study of shared clonotypes between healthy human individuals. The method was immunoSEQ multiplex PCR; TCRdb's version includes in-frame clones alone and lacks a portion of them. Among about 490,000 clones listed, less than 80% were seen once. The material sequenced was PBMCs. The origin of the receptors is a middle-aged woman in good health. Some clones in this sample may be carry-over from other donors' samples. The CDR3 runs from the conserved cysteine through the conserved F or W. D genes are given only for firm matches. Expanded clones are given a class, and other clones once, few, many or no size at all.

CDR3 protein | CDR3 DNA | J gene | CDR3 length | D gene | V gene | clone size
CASSLGGLAYTYEQYF | TGTGCCAGCAGCTTAGGGGGACTAGCGTACACCTACGAGCAGTACTTC | TRBJ2-7 | 16 | TRBD2 | TRBV7-6 | .
CASSLVTSGYLGNEQFF | TGTGCCAGCAGCTTAGTTACTAGCGGGTATTTAGGCAATGAGCAGTTCTTC | TRBJ2-1 | 17 | TRBD2 | TRBV11-2 | .
CASSDGSGFSYEQYF | TGTGCCAGCAGTGACGGATCAGGGTTCTCCTACGAGCAGTACTTC | TRBJ2-7 | 15 | . | TRBV28 | .
CASRGGLNQETQYF | TGCGCCAGCAGGGGAGGACTAAACCAAGAGACCCAGTACTTC | TRBJ2-5 | 14 | . | TRBV5-1 | .
CASSFQAGDEQYF | TGTGCCAGCAGCTTTCAAGCGGGAGACGAGCAGTACTTC | TRBJ2-7 | 13 | TRBD2 | TRBV7-9 | once
CASSQNGDPTNQPQHF | TGTGCCAGCAGTCAGAATGGGGATCCCACGAATCAGCCCCAGCATTTT | TRBJ1-5 | 16 | . | TRBV27 | .
CASSLMGSNTIYF | TGTGCCAGCAGCTTAATGGGGAGTAACACCATATATTTT | TRBJ1-3 | 13 | . | TRBV7-2 | .
CASSPRTGRNEKLFF | TGTGCCAGCAGCCCTCGGACCGGGCGGAATGAAAAACTGTTTTTT | TRBJ1-4 | 15 | . | TRBV7-2 | .
CASSPGQGEVDTQYF | TGTGCCAGCAGTCCGGGACAGGGGGAGGTGGATACGCAGTATTTT | TRBJ2-3 | 15 | TRBD1 | TRBV6-4 | once
CASSPPGQGNEQYF | TGCGCCAGCAGTCCTCCGGGACAGGGGAACGAGCAGTACTTC | TRBJ2-7 | 14 | TRBD1 | TRBV5-1 | .
CASSTPGLAANEQYF | TGTGCCAGTAGTACTCCGGGACTAGCGGCAAACGAGCAGTACTTC | TRBJ2-7 | 15 | TRBD2 | TRBV19 | many
CASSLGGTQNEQFF | TGTGCCAGCAGCTTGGGAGGGACTCAGAATGAGCAGTTCTTC | TRBJ2-1 | 14 | . | TRBV5-6 | .
CASSEKGQGYNSPLHF | TGTGCCAGCAGTGAAAAGGGACAGGGGTATAATTCACCCCTCCACTTT | TRBJ1-6 | 16 | TRBD1 | TRBV25-1 | .
CASSLDRSVETQYF | TGTGCCAGCAGCTTAGATAGGAGCGTGGAGACCCAGTACTTC | TRBJ2-5 | 14 | . | TRBV11-3 | .
CASSLAGARGYEQYF | TGCGCCAGCAGCTTGGCGGGGGCGCGGGGCTACGAGCAGTACTTC | TRBJ2-7 | 15 | . | TRBV5-1 | few
CASSIGAGRNQPQHF | TGTGCCAGTAGTATTGGGGCAGGGAGAAATCAGCCCCAGCATTTT | TRBJ1-5 | 15 | . | TRBV19 | .
CASSETGRGTDTQYF | TGCGCCAGCAGTGAAACGGGCCGCGGGACAGATACGCAGTATTTT | TRBJ2-3 | 15 | . | TRBV10-1 | .
CASSPGGSIDYEQYF | TGTGCCAGCTCACCAGGGGGGAGCATCGATTACGAGCAGTACTTC | TRBJ2-7 | 15 | . | TRBV18 | .
CSVAGLAGYEQYF | TGCAGCGTTGCGGGACTAGCGGGCTACGAGCAGTACTTC | TRBJ2-7 | 13 | TRBD2 | TRBV29-1 | .
CASSLNTRYEQYF | TGTGCCAGCAGCCTCAATACGCGGTACGAGCAGTACTTC | TRBJ2-7 | 13 | . | TRBV7-9 | .
CASSRDRRGNIQYF | TGCGCCAGCAGCAGGGACAGGCGGGGGAACATTCAGTACTTC | TRBJ2-4 | 14 | . | TRBV5-1 | .
CASRQGAGYTF | TGTGCCAGTAGACAGGGGGCTGGCTACACCTTC | TRBJ1-2 | 11 | TRBD1 | TRBV19 | .
CASSLGGLAGGGETQYF | TGTGCCAGCAGCTTGGGGGGACTAGCGGGAGGTGGAGAGACCCAGTACTTC | TRBJ2-5 | 17 | TRBD2 | TRBV5-6 | .
CASTLGGSAYNEQFF | TGTGCCAGCACCCTGGGGGGAAGCGCGTACAATGAGCAGTTCTTC | TRBJ2-1 | 15 | . | TRBV7-9 | .
CASSGEGFYYGYTF | TGTGCCAGCAGCGGCGAGGGCTTCTACTATGGCTACACCTTC | TRBJ1-2 | 14 | . | TRBV5-6 | .
CAIPRETENTEAFF | TGTGCCATCCCCCGGGAGACTGAGAACACTGAAGCTTTCTTT | TRBJ1-1 | 14 | . | TRBV2 | .
CASSSGDTLNYGYTF | TGCGCCAGCAGCTCCGGGGACACACTGAACTATGGCTACACCTTC | TRBJ1-2 | 15 | . | TRBV5-1 | few
CASSLARGVETQYF | TGTGCCAGCAGCTTAGCCAGGGGTGTAGAGACCCAGTACTTC | TRBJ2-5 | 14 | . | TRBV11-2 | once
CASSPSTGVRFLDF | TGTGCCAGCAGTCCCTCCACGGGGGTCCGATTTTTGGACTTC | TRBJ2-7 | 14 | . | TRBV2 | .
CASSSVTGVYEQYF | TGTGCCAGCAGCTCCGTAACGGGAGTTTACGAGCAGTACTTC | TRBJ2-7 | 14 | . | TRBV7-2 | .
CASSLGSGTYEQYF | TGTGCCAGCAGCTTGGGTAGCGGGACCTACGAGCAGTACTTC | TRBJ2-7 | 14 | TRBD2 | TRBV5-4 | .
CASRRDRGNTNEKLFF | TGTGCCAGCAGACGGGACAGGGGGAATACTAATGAAAAACTGTTTTTT | TRBJ1-4 | 16 | TRBD1 | TRBV28 | few
CASSIAQGDTDTQYF | TGTGCCAGTAGTATAGCACAGGGGGACACAGATACGCAGTATTTT | TRBJ2-3 | 15 | TRBD1 | TRBV19 | .
CASSLGQGENQPQHF | TGCGCCAGCAGCTTGGGACAGGGAGAAAATCAGCCCCAGCATTTT | TRBJ1-5 | 15 | TRBD1 | TRBV5-1 | few
CASRGAGRNQPQHF | TGTGCCAGCAGAGGTGCAGGTCGCAATCAGCCCCAGCATTTT | TRBJ1-5 | 14 | . | TRBV6-8 | .
CAATGGVFSAFF | TGTGCCGCTACAGGGGGCGTGTTTTCAGCTTTCTTT | TRBJ1-1 | 12 | TRBD1 | TRBV6-1 | .
CASSSPGQGVYEQYF | TGTGCCAGCAGTTCACCGGGACAGGGGGTCTACGAGCAGTACTTC | TRBJ2-7 | 15 | TRBD1 | TRBV28 | .
CASSFPTSGINTGELFF | TGTGCCAGCAGCTTTCCGACTAGCGGGATCAACACCGGGGAGCTGTTTTTT | TRBJ2-2 | 17 | TRBD2 | TRBV5-8 | many
CASSQGLAGVNEQFF | TGCGCCAGCAGCCAAGGACTAGCGGGAGTTAATGAGCAGTTCTTC | TRBJ2-1 | 15 | TRBD2 | TRBV4-3 | many